This T cell receptor (beta chain) was retrieved from a study of beta chain features in type 1 diabetes. Study findings and constraints: Moderate but significant shortening of TCRB CDR3s was recorded in all four CD4+ subsets from Type 1 diabetes patients. Junctions at VDJ sites from type 1 diabetes patients had fewer insertions and more deletions.

In the case of this clone: Its antigen is still unknown.

The sequenced template was cDNA made from the entire isolated RNA. Sequencing used immunoSEQ multiplex PCR; TCRdb keeps in-frame clones, though not all of them. The table shows around 41,000 clones, with approximately 61% occurring only once. V lost 0 bases and J lost 2, with 5 bases in between. The CDR3 has 14 amino acids. Germline lookup yields CDR1 SGHRS and CDR2 YFSETQ. The chain recombines TRBV5-1 with TRBJ2-2; D uncertain. This clonotype was sampled from a man aged 25 to 40 with type 1 diabetes. Some clones in this sample may be carry-over from other donors' samples. The sequenced sample was Tregs from blood. CDR3 amino acids: CASSLGANTGELFF. CDR3 sequence (DNA): TGCGCCAGCAGCTTGGGGGCTAACACCGGGGAGCTGTTTTTT.